One T cell receptor beta chain is described in this entry. Antigen unknown. RNA was extracted and reverse transcribed into cDNA as the sequencing template. Only in-frame clones appear in the TCRdb table, and some are missing; sequencing was by immunoSEQ multiplex PCR. The repertoire includes roughly 76,000 clones, approximately 28% of them detected once, and about 16% sits in the top ten. The sample comes from a study of CD8+ T cells in alopecia areata. CDR3 length equals 14 residues. The germline V gene has CDR1 MNHEY and CDR2 SMNVEV (reference sequence). V was clipped by 3 bases and J by 1 base, with 9 bases between them. Treatment: oral pan-JAK inhibitor, 5-10 mg twice daily. The study's findings and limits: Significant decreases in scalp clonality and expanded CD8+ clones followed tofacitinib treatment.

The starting material was CD8+ T cells sorted from blood, obtained at week 4, from a patient treated with tofacitinib. This clonotype originated in a human donor with alopecia areata. The V gene is TRBV27, the J gene TRBJ1-2, with D possibly being TRBD1 (6 bases). The CDR3 sequence: CASSFRGLNYGYTF. CDR3 in DNA: TGTGCCAGCAGTTTCCGGGGGCTTAACTATGGCTACACCTTC.